The 30 T cell receptor beta chains given below trace back to one sample, sequenced in a study of blood T cells in healthy people across ages. A second 7 to 11 cycle PCR used barcoded and J-beta primers. Each CDR3 protein is one row after TCRdb ran MiXCR on the 5' RACE reads. The sample includes about 720,000 distinct CDR3 sequences, approximately 25% of them seen just once. The sample was also reused in another study, on T cells of mothers and their children.

The sample consisted of blood. All receptors come from a boy aged 5-17 years in good health.

Only a few counts were recorded for this clonotype. The J gene is TRBJ2-5, the V gene TRBV6-2 or TRBV6-3; 7 nucleotides match TRBD1. The CDR3 has 15 residues. V lost 2 bases and J lost 2; bases outside the gene matches: 5. From germline, CDR1 is MNHEY and CDR2 SVGEGT. The DNA for the CDR3 is TGTGCCAGCAGTTACGGACAGGTGTCACAAGAGACCCAGTACTTC. Translated, it gives CASSYGQVSQETQYF.

This chain connects TRBV6-1 to TRBJ1-4; no clear D gene. Germline assignment: CDR1 MNHNS and CDR2 SASEGT. Trimming took off 2 bases at V and 5 bases at J, with 12 bases between the two ends. The CDR3 has 15 amino acids. The CDR3 reads CASSEMAGMNEKLFF. The CDR3, as DNA: TGTGCCAGCAGTGAAATGGCGGGGATGAATGAAAAACTGTTTTTT.

The chain is built from TRBV7-2 and TRBJ2-5; 8 bases are shared with TRBD2. The J call may be wrong; the DNA end is better matched by TRBJ2-7. Germline assignment: CDR1 SGHTA and CDR2 FQGNSA. CDR3 length equals 15 residues. Here the CDR3 DNA reads TGTGCCAGCAGCTCGCCGGGAGGGTCAGGGTACGAGCAGTACTTC. Amino acids: CASSSPGGSGYEQYF.

This clonotype appeared a few times. J is TRBJ2-5 and V is TRBV11-3; 11 bases match TRBD2. This CDR3 contains 13 residues. From germline, CDR1 is SGHNT and CDR2 YENEEA. Germline trimming cut 5 bases from V and 11 bases from J; bases unmatched to any gene: 7. CDR3 sequence reads: CASSRGTSGEQYF. The CDR3 DNA is TGTGCCAGCAGCCGCGGGACTAGCGGTGAGCAGTACTTC.

This clonotype has just a few counts. V and J are TRBV27 and TRBJ2-5, with TRBD1 identical over 8 bases. This CDR3 region has 14 residues. Germline CDR1 reads MNHEY; CDR2 reads SMNVEV (reference sequence). V shed 4 bases and J 5 bases; nucleotides not matched to a gene: 6. CDR3 loop: CASSSIRGRETQYF. The CDR3 coding sequence is TGTGCCAGCAGTTCAATCAGGGGGCGTGAGACCCAGTACTTC.

This clonotype has a handful of counts. The chain employs TRBV7-9 and TRBJ2-1; D is unclear. The J call may be incorrect, as the DNA end agrees better with TRBJ2-7. Looked up from germline, CDR1 is SEHNR and CDR2 is FQNEAQ (reference sequence). This CDR3 comprises 12 residues. The CDR3, as DNA: TGTGCCAGCAGCCGACCGGGTGGCGAGCAGTACTTC. Protein sequence: CASSRPGGEQYF.

The chain joins TRBV6-1 to TRBJ2-7, with 9 bases matching TRBD1. The CDR3 has 15 amino acids. Germline V gene lookup returns CDR1 MNHNS and CDR2 SASEGT. With V trimmed by 2 bases and J by 4 bases, 6 bases remained unmatched. The DNA of the CDR3 is TGTGCCAGCAGTGAAAGAACAGGGGGCTTTTACGAGCAGTACTTC. Translated: CASSERTGGFYEQYF.

J is TRBJ2-7 and V is TRBV6-1; a possible D gene is TRBD2 (6 bases). Trimming cost V 4 bases and J 2 bases, with 18 bases left between them. Germline CDR1 MNHNS, CDR2 SASEGT. The CDR3 extends over 16 amino acids. CDR3 residues: CASSAAWDSLTYEQYF. The CDR3 nucleotides read TGTGCCAGCAGTGCTGCCTGGGACTCCCTAACCTACGAGCAGTACTTC.

The chain uses TRBV29-1 and TRBJ1-1, with D possibly TRBD1 on 5 matching bases. There are 13 residues in the CDR3. Per the germline V gene, CDR1 is SQVTM and CDR2 is ANQGSEA. V lost 7 bases to trimming and J lost 4 bases, with 16 bases between them. This chain's CDR3 is CSAMGVVGTEAFF. In DNA, the CDR3 is TGCAGCGCCATGGGGGTGGTAGGCACTGAAGCTTTCTTT.

This clonotype was detected only a few times. This chain connects TRBV25-1 to TRBJ2-3; D is possibly TRBD1 or TRBD2 (5 bases each). V was trimmed by 5 bases and J by 10 bases, leaving 13 bases between them. The CDR3 length is 12 residues. In germline, CDR1 is MGHDK, CDR2 SYGVNS. CDR3 DNA: TGTGCCAGCAGTTCGGGGCACAAAGCGCAGTATTTT. This translates into CASSSGHKAQYF. Looking up the rest from reference TRBV25-1 and TRBJ2-3 gives the full variable domain: EADIYQTPRYLVIGTGKKITLECSQTMGHDKMYWYQQDPGMELHLIHYSYGVNSTEKGDLSSESTVSRIRTEHFPLTLESARPSHTSQYLCASSSGHKAQYFGPGTRLTVL.

This chain uses TRBV28 with TRBJ2-3; D is perhaps TRBD2 (5 bases). Looked up from germline, CDR1 is MDHEN and CDR2 is SYDVKM. V was shortened by 10 bases and J by 4 bases, with 15 bases between the two germline ends. This CDR3 has 13 amino acids. The CDR3 DNA follows: TGTGCCACCTCGGCTTTTAGCGCAGATACGCAGTATTTT. Translated, it gives CATSAFSADTQYF. Supplemented by reference TRBV28 and TRBJ2-3, the full variable domain reads DVKVTQSSRYLVKRTGEKVFLECVQDMDHENMFWYRQDPGLGLRLIYFSYDVKMKEKGDIPEGYSVSREKKERFSLILESASTNQTSMYLCATSAFSADTQYFGPGTRLTVL.

The J gene is TRBJ2-5, the V gene TRBV23-1, with no clear D. TRBV23-1 is identified as an open reading frame with a role that is uncertain. The CDR3 has 15 amino acids. V was cut by 1 base and J by 2 bases, with 11 bases left in between. CDR3: CASSQFGQEQETQYF. In DNA form, the CDR3 reads TGCGCCAGCAGTCAATTTGGGCAGGAACAAGAGACCCAGTACTTC.

In this sample, this clonotype turned up a few times. The chain employs TRBV5-5 and TRBJ1-6; possibly TRBD1 for D (5 bases). Trimming took off 0 bases at V and 5 bases at J, with 9 bases between the two ends. The germline gives CDR1 SGHKS, CDR2 YYEKEE (reference sequence). The CDR3 sequence is 15 residues long. The CDR3 coding sequence is TGTGCCAGCAGCTTGGGGGACGCGGATAATTCACCCCTCCACTTT. As protein: CASSLGDADNSPLHF.

This clonotype has only a few counts. The chain carries TRBV19 and TRBJ2-7; 8 bases map to TRBD1. CDR3 length: 14 residues. The J segment lost 5 bases and the V segment lost 6 bases, leaving 9 bases of the junction unmatched. CDR1 is LNHDA, CDR2 SQIVND, per germline (reference sequence). DNA for the CDR3: TGTGCCAGTAGAGAACGCGGACAGGGCCACGAGCAGTACTTC. Translation gives CASRERGQGHEQYF.

The chain carries TRBV27 and TRBJ1-4; 11 bases agree with TRBD1. V trimming: 2 bases; J trimming: 6 bases; junction bases outside the gene matches: 5. Per the germline V gene, CDR1 is MNHEY and CDR2 is SMNVEV (reference sequence). The CDR3 contains 16 residues. CDR3 coding DNA: TGTGCCAGCAGTTTAATCGGGACAGGGGGTGATGAAAAACTGTTTTTT. This gives the protein CASSLIGTGGDEKLFF.

On this clonotype itself: Since no conserved phenylalanine or tryptophan closes the CDR3, a read error is the likely cause. The V call is TRBV4-1, the J call TRBJ1-2, with unresolved D. The CDR3 is 15 residues long. Trimming took 2 bases from V and 4 from J, leaving 14 bases between them. The germline CDR1 and CDR2 sequences are MGHRA and YSYEKL. CDR3 nucleotides: TGCGCCAGCAGCCAACAAGGGCTAGAGGGCTATGGCTACACCCTC. Residues: CASSQQGLEGYGYTL.

The V and J genes are TRBV28 and TRBJ2-1, with a possible D match to TRBD2 (5 bases). The J call may not be correct, given that the DNA end is closer to TRBJ2-5. The CDR3 totals 14 residues. Germline V lookup: CDR1 MDHEN, CDR2 SYDVKM. CDR3 sequence: CASSLIRRRETQYF. CDR3 nucleotide sequence: TGTGCCAGCAGTTTGATCAGGAGGAGGGAGACCCAGTACTTC.

This clonotype has a handful of counts. Germline is not matched at one junction end, which may reflect a read error. This sequence joins TRBV7-7 and TRBJ2-5, with 10 nucleotides matching TRBD1. The length of the CDR3 is 19 residues. CDR1 SSHAT and CDR2 FNYEAQ come from the germline V gene (reference sequence). This CDR3 reads CASSSRTGGWDKSFETQYF. The CDR3 DNA sequence: TGTGCTAGCAGCTCCCGGACAGGGGGTTGGGATAAGTCGTTCGAGACCCAGTACTTC.

A few counts support this clonotype. This chain links TRBV2 with TRBJ2-5, with TRBD1 as a possible D gene (6 bases). The J call may be incorrect, as the DNA end agrees better with TRBJ2-7. The CDR3 extends over 13 amino acids. Looked up from germline, CDR1 is SNHLY and CDR2 is FYNNEI. CDR3 protein: CASRTGTTYEQYF. The CDR3 DNA is TGTGCCAGCAGAACCGGGACAACCTACGAGCAGTACTTC.

The chain joins TRBV3-1 to TRBJ1-2, with a weak D call TRBD1 (5 bases). Between the trimmed V and J ends, which lost 2 bases and 2 bases, there was a span of 12 bases. This CDR3 has 15 residues. The germline CDR1 and CDR2 sequences are LGHDT and YNNKEL (reference sequence). The CDR3 loop reads CASSQYYQGNYGYTF. CDR3 nucleotides: TGTGCCAGCAGCCAATACTACCAGGGAAACTATGGCTACACCTTC.

V is TRBV4-1 and J is TRBJ2-7, with 7 bases matching TRBD1. The CDR3 totals 16 residues. Germline CDR1 reads MGHRA; CDR2 reads YSYEKL. J gave up 3 bases and V 1 base, and 9 bases lay outside the gene matches. DNA of the CDR3: TGCGCCAGCAGCCAAGGGACAGGTGAACTTCTCTACGAGCAGTACTTC. It encodes CASSQGTGELLYEQYF.

The chain uses TRBV28 and TRBJ2-1; D tentatively fits TRBD1 or TRBD2 (5 bases each). The CDR3 is made up of 13 amino acids. V lost 11 bases and J 0 bases, leaving 11 bases between the germline ends. The germline CDR1 and CDR2 sequences are MDHEN and SYDVKM. CDR3 sequence reads: CALGPYSYNEQFF. CDR3 nucleotides: TGTGCCCTGGGACCATACTCCTACAATGAGCAGTTCTTC.

The CDR3, as DNA: TGTGCCAGCAGCTTACCGACTAGCGGGGAAGAGACCCAGTACTTC. This gives the protein CASSLPTSGEETQYF. V usage is TRBV7-9 and J usage is TRBJ2-5; TRBD2 matches 11 bases. The germline gives CDR1 SEHNR, CDR2 FQNEAQ (reference sequence). This CDR3 spans 15 amino acids. V was pared by 2 bases and J by 3 bases, with 2 bases of the junction left unmatched.

CDR3 sequence: CATGTSGVIEQFF. In DNA, the CDR3 is TGTGCCACCGGGACTAGCGGAGTTATTGAGCAGTTCTTC. The chain joins TRBV24-1 to TRBJ2-5, with 11 positions matching TRBD2. The J call may be incorrect, as the DNA end agrees better with TRBJ2-1. The germline V gene encodes CDR1 KGHDR and CDR2 SFDVKD. The CDR3 spans 13 residues.

V gene TRBV12-3 or TRBV12-4 combines with J gene TRBJ1-5; 7 bases match TRBD1. The CDR3 is 18 residues long. V shed 5 bases, J shed 2 bases, and the junction held 15 bases outside the gene matches. CDR3 amino acids: CASSRLGTAYLGNQPQHF. The CDR3 DNA sequence: TGTGCCAGCAGTCGTCTGGGGACAGCTTACCTTGGCAATCAGCCCCAGCATTTT.

The V call is TRBV28, the J call TRBJ1-5; 9 bases agree with TRBD1. Unmatched junction bases numbered 15, after V lost 6 bases and J lost 9 bases. CDR1 MDHEN and CDR2 SYDVKM come from the germline V gene. The CDR3 is 16 amino acids. CDR3 nucleotide sequence: TGTGCCAGCAGGTCTACAGGGGGCGGGGGTTTACGGCCCCAGCATTTT. This translates into CASRSTGGGGLRPQHF.

On this clonotype itself: One end of the junction does not line up with germline, which may come from a read error. The chain couples TRBV6-6 to TRBJ1-2, with a weak D call TRBD1 (5 bases). CDR3 length: 11 residues. Germline V CDR1 and CDR2: MNHNY, SVGAGI (reference sequence). Written as DNA, the CDR3 is TGTGCCAGCAGCTCCGGGACTCCTTCCACCTTT. This gives the protein CASSSGTPSTF.

Only a few counts were recorded for this clonotype. The rearrangement uses TRBV12-3 or TRBV12-4 and TRBJ2-7; D perhaps matches TRBD2 (7 bases). CDR3 length: 16 amino acids. Trimming stripped 8 bases from V and 4 bases from J, with 24 bases between. For the CDR3, the DNA is TGTGCCAGCTCTTCACGAGGGGGGGTCGGGTCATACGAGCAGTACTTC. Translating it yields CASSSRGGVGSYEQYF.

This clonotype was observed at least ten times. At one end the junction does not follow the germline gene, possibly because of a read error. The chain combines TRBV7-7 with TRBJ2-3; D gene ambiguous. This CDR3 contains 19 residues. CDR1 and CDR2 from the germline V gene are SSHAT and FNYEAQ (reference sequence). The CDR3 loop is CASSHHHGRKKPFTDTQYF. DNA for the CDR3: TGTGCTAGCAGCCACCACCACGGTAGGAAGAAACCATTCACAGATACGCAGTATTTT. The variable domain in full, with the rest retrieved from reference TRBV7-7 and TRBJ2-3, is GAGVSQSPRYKVTKRGQDVTLRCDPISSHATLYWYQQALGQGPEFLTYFNYEAQPDKSGLPSDRFSAERPEGSISTLTIQRTEQRDSAMYRCASSHHHGRKKPFTDTQYFGPGTRLTVL.

The sample holds a few counts of this clonotype. CDR3 bases: TGCAGCGTCTTAATACAGGGGAGCAATCAGCCCCAGCATTTT. Translated, it gives CSVLIQGSNQPQHF. This sequence joins TRBV29-1 and TRBJ1-5; 7 bases match TRBD1. V shed 6 bases and J 1 base; nucleotides not matched to a gene: 6. Germline CDR1 reads SQVTM; CDR2 reads ANQGSEA. CDR3 size: 14 residues.